The present T cell receptor (beta chain) was sequenced within a study of beta chain features in type 1 diabetes. Germline CDR1 is MDHEN and CDR2 is SYDVKM. The CDR3 runs 13 residues. Unmatched junction bases numbered 5, after V lost 8 bases and J lost 8 bases. The collection from each donor was one heparinised blood draw averaging about 116 mL. Reverse transcribing all isolated RNA meant expressed TCRB transcripts were sequenced. Generated by immunoSEQ multiplex PCR, the TCRdb table keeps only in-frame clones and is missing some. The sample lists approximately 330,000 clones, approximately 11% seen once, with about 0.014% in the top ten.

The chain combines TRBV28 with TRBJ2-1; 11 bases agree with TRBD2. The origin of this receptor is a woman aged 25 to 39 in good health. Sequencing was done on a sample of naive CD4+ T cells from blood. The CDR3 loop reads CASRTSGLDEQFF. Here the CDR3 DNA reads TGTGCCAGCCGGACTAGCGGGCTGGATGAGCAGTTCTTC.